This TCR beta chain stems from a study of cytomegalovirus exposure and HLA in healthy donors (dated by TCRdb to about 2017). General notes on the study: An earlier analysis of some 600 of the donors reported about 300 Gb of sequence data and some 110 million unique TCR beta sequences obtained from about 179 million T cells. Roughly 300 gigabases of sequencing data and around 88 million unique TCR sequences made up an early release that covered approximately 700 HLA-typed donors. Of the 300 to 450 genotyped donors, roughly 85% fell in the genetic ancestry cluster associated with self-reported Caucasian donors. The study was designed to test whether signatures of past pathogen exposure could be identified by cataloging public T cell receptors. Using immunosequencing, the study profiled T cell repertoires from 640 or so subjects and related those repertoires to cytomegalovirus serostatus. A separate validation cohort of 100 to 150 different subjects was used in addition to the roughly 670-subject first cohort. High-throughput TCR immunosequencing, statistical association of individual TCRs with disease status, and machine learning were combined to predict cytomegalovirus infection status. To study patterns of TCR occurrence, a later analysis re-analyzed previously published TCR beta repertoires from several hundred donors and added high-resolution HLA genotyping. Rather than drawing on any new phenotypic data, the later analysis identified candidate immune exposures from TCR beta sequences and the way those sequences occurred across donors. An earlier analysis of 587 of the donors used high-throughput TCR beta sequencing to judge whether each TCR beta V gene segment behaved as functional or pseudogenic. Donor age, sex, ethnicity and CMV serostatus were collected together with the repertoire data. A later genetic analysis used genome-wide SNP genotypes for about 65% of the roughly 700 donors, treating that subset as a discovery cohort. All discovery cohort repertoires had been generated using a single sequencing platform. Class I and class II HLA loci were covered by the typing at four-digit resolution. Typing coverage varied by locus: about 629-630 donors for A, B, C, DRB1 and DQB1; 500 to 550 for DQA1; more than 600 for DPA1; under 490 for DPB1. Roughly five DR-DQ haplotypes were treated as single units for association and clustering because of strong linkage in the cohort. Among around 400 genotyped donors of the cohort, an average of approximately 240,000 unique TCR beta nucleotide sequences were sequenced per donor, roughly 18% of them non-productive.

Here is what the overall study found, with its caveats: In an earlier analysis of some 540 of the donors, most TCR beta V segments appeared in productive rearrangements about 87% or about 30% of the time, broadly matching IMGT annotations. A cluster of highly shared sequence variants was judged likely to be a technical artifact of the sequencing pipeline. An association between a missense DCLRE1C variant and V-gene and J-gene trimming of TCR beta chains was found in a later genetic analysis and replicated in an independent cohort. Correlated functional status among segregating V segments might reflect linkage disequilibrium, but an unknown experimental factor could not be ruled out. A later analysis reported that several top co-occurrence clusters appeared linked to parvovirus B19, influenza, CMV and Epstein-Barr virus. HLA typing was unavailable for some donors at each locus, so association tests used only the typed subset. The authors suggested that the approach could potentially be extended to other disease states and immunological phenotypes. Because counts were too low, under 20 rarely observed V segments, including chromosome 9 orphons, were left out of the earlier analysis of several hundred of the donors. In this cohort, only TCR beta chains were sequenced, and detectable features were limited by the absence of alpha or paired-chain data. In both the original and validation cohorts, the classifier was reported to diagnose cytomegalovirus status with high specificity and sensitivity. A total of fewer than 200 TCR beta chains were listed by the study as associated with cytomegalovirus. The only immune exposure information available for the cohort was CMV serostatus. Strong co-occurrence of HLA alleles, especially DR and DQ, made assigning TCR associations to individual alleles difficult. A later analysis found that TCR association rates varied across HLA loci, with DRB1 alleles showing the most associated TCRs and HLA-C alleles the fewest. Compared with equally common non-associated chains, HLA-associated TCR beta chains in a later analysis were more clonally expanded and had lower generation probabilities. The presence/absence analyses assumed that sequencing depth was roughly uniform across donors, and that assumption may not be true. Because the 87-base-pair reads could not distinguish some IMGT-functional V segments, including TRBV6-2 and TRBV6-3, those segments were excluded. A few of the identified cytomegalovirus-associated TCR beta chains were confirmed in vitro to be specific for cytomegalovirus antigens. A later analysis found that most CMV-associated TCR beta chains appeared HLA-restricted, with HLA associations seemingly driven largely by CMV exposure. In a later analysis, around 17,000 TCR beta sequences were associated with specific HLA alleles at a false discovery rate of 0.05. While some public TCRs were present in many individuals, most TCR sequences turned up only very rarely across donors. A further reported finding was that TCR beta sequences accurately predicted the HLA-A and HLA-B alleles for most subjects in the first cohort. In a later genetic analysis, fewer N-insertions in productive TCRs were reported among donors in an Asian-associated ancestry cluster than the 666-donor mean.

Inclusive of the bounding cysteine and phenylalanine, the CDR3 is 14 residues long. Just the 42-base CDR3 DNA is kept, in frame starting at base 1. Based on the germline V gene (reference sequence), the CDR1 and CDR2 sequences are LNHDA and SQIVND. Trimming removed 3 bases from V and 3 bases from J, leaving 12 bases between the germline ends. To prepare the library, the immunoSEQ multiplex PCR assay was applied. The multiplex PCR relied on a mix of 60 forward primers for TCR Vbeta segments and 13 reverse primers for TCR Jbeta segments. Amplification of the CDR3 region of rearranged TCR beta genes was performed with a multiplex PCR assay on genomic DNA. Amplified TCR beta libraries were sequenced as 87-base-pair reads on the Illumina HiSeq System. As for the authors' bioinformatics: A later analysis tallied roughly 76 million unique TCR beta chains across the 666 repertoires, and some 12 million of those chains were shared by two or more donors. To remove PCR and sequencing errors, raw reads were error-corrected and collapsed into unique sequences using a nearest-neighbor algorithm that merged closely related sequences. To assign V, D and J gene segments, CDR3 sequences were aligned to IMGT reference sequences. For a sequence to be retained, at least a six-nucleotide match to both a V gene segment and a J gene segment was required. A rearrangement counted as productive if the CDR3 had no stop codons and remained in frame with V and J, and every other rearrangement counted as non-productive. CDR3 was defined according to IMGT convention as the region running from the second conserved V-encoded cysteine to the conserved J-encoded phenylalanine. The earlier analysis of 500 to 750 of the donors excluded any sequence lacking an unambiguous match to a single V gene segment. In an earlier analysis of approximately 560 of the donors, a V segment was called functional when productive rearrangements were above 56.7%, and segregating when the standard deviation between donors exceeded 5%. To diagnose cytomegalovirus status from the catalog of TCR beta chain sequences, a statistical classification framework was built. In a later analysis, TCR nucleotide sequences were compared against IMGT/GENE-DB human TR gene sequences so that V and J genes could be assigned. A later analysis assigned CDR3 sequences and most-parsimonious VDJ recombination scenarios with the TCRdist pipeline. In a later analysis, every TCR beta chain was defined by the combination of its CDR3 amino acid sequence and its V-gene family, and reads without a unique V-gene family were dropped. A later analysis removed several hundred highly shared, low-generation-probability nucleotide sequences to deal with suspected cross-contamination and a sequencing artifact. In a later analysis, a clonal expansion index was calculated for each public chain from normalized within-repertoire ranks of inferred template counts. In a later analysis, generation probabilities were computed with a VDJ recombination model fitted to out-of-frame rearrangements, and the resulting probabilities were checked against IGoR. Hypergeometric tests were used in a later analysis to score TCR-TCR, TCR-HLA and TCR-CMV co-occurrence, with a repertoire-size bias correction applied to the TCR pairs. False discovery rates were estimated in a later analysis by permuting HLA or CMV assignments 20 times. A later analysis grouped co-occurring TCRs with DBSCAN, adding TCRdist sequence similarity when clustering within HLA-allele-positive subsets. For co-occurrence clustering, repertoires with fewer than 30,000 or more than 120,000 public chains were excluded, along with a handful of repertoires with anomalous nucleotide sharing. This is the immuneACCESS table as TCRdb keeps it, with only in-frame sequences that have V and J called. A part of the clones is gone; compared with another copy, unresolved V genes explain less than half, and the rest is unexplained. From that table come the V and J calls and clone size; the DNA was used to work out D and trimming. This sample holds approximately 100,000 clones; more than 75% were observed only once. The ten largest clones take up approximately 3.8% of the sample.

Turning to this clone: Its antigen target is currently unknown. No base qualities exist here, and no much larger clone lies one base off it.

The cohort consisted of 600 to 750 healthy bone marrow donors. Cohort members were all nominally healthy when sampled, although unrecorded immune exposures were likely present. The donor was CMV seronegative and was included in the group of around 320 seronegative cohort members. A peripheral blood sample was collected from each donor, and TCR beta sequencing was performed on peripheral blood mononuclear cells. The Qiagen DNeasy Blood Extraction Kit was used to extract genomic DNA from the blood cell samples. This TCR was recovered from a woman aged 40 to 49 in good health and CMV-seronegative. The chain was built from TRBV19 and TRBJ2-7; D gene: possibly TRBD2, on 7 matching bases. Sequenced: PBMCs. This receptor carries the CDR3 CASSIGGLGYEQYF. The nucleotide sequence is given as TGTGCCAGTAGTATCGGGGGGCTGGGCTACGAGCAGTACTTC.